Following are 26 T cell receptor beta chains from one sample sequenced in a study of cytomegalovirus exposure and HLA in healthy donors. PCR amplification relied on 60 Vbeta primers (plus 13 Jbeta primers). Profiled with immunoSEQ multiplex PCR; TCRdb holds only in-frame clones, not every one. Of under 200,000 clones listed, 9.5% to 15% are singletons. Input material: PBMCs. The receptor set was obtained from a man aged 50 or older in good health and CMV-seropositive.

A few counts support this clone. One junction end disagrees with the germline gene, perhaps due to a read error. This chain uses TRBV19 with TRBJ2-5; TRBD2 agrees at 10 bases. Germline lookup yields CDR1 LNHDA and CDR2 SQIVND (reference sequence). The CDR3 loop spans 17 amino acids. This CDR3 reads CASSIVPSGSHQGTQYF. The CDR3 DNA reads TGTGCCAGTAGTATAGTTCCTAGCGGGAGTCATCAAGGGACCCAGTACTTC.

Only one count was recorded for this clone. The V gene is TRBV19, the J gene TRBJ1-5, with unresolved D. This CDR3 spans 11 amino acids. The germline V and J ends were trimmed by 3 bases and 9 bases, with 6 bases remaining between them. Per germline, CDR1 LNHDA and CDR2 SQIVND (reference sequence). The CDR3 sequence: CASSIGRPQHF. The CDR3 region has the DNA TGTGCCAGTAGTATCGGGAGGCCCCAGCATTTT.

Written as DNA, the CDR3 is TGCGCCAGCAGCCGGGAGGTGGGGGTGAACACTGAAGCTTTCTTT. This codes for CASSREVGVNTEAFF. The chain links TRBV5-1 to TRBJ1-1, with D tentatively TRBD1 (5 bases). Germline assignment: CDR1 SGHRS and CDR2 YFSETQ. Trimming left V 4 bases short and J 0 bases short, with 13 bases between. The CDR3 consists of 15 residues.

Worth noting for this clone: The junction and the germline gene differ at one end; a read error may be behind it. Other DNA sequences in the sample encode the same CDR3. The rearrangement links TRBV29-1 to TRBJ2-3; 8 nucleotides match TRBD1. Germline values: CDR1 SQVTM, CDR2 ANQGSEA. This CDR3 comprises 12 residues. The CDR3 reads CSLGQGADTQYF. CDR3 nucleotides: TGCAGCCTGGGGCAGGGGGCAGATACACAGTATTTT.

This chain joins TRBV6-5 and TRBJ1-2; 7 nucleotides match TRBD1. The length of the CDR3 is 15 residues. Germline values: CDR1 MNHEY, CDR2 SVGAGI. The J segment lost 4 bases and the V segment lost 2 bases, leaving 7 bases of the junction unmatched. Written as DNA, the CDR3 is TGTGCCAGCAGTTACGGAGAAGGGGGCATCTATGGCTACACCTTC. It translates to CASSYGEGGIYGYTF.

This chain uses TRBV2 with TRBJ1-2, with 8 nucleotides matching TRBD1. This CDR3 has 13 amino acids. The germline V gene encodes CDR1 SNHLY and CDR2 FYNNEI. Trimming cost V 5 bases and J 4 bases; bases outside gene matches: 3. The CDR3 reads CASSTGGSYGYTF. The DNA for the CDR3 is TGTGCCAGCAGTACAGGGGGTAGCTATGGCTACACCTTC.

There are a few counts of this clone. The CDR3 nucleotides are TGTGCCAGCAGCCAAGATCCGGGCAGGGGGAACACTGAAGCTTTCTTT. This translates into CASSQDPGRGNTEAFF. The chain recombines TRBV4-2 with TRBJ1-1; TRBD1 might be the D (6 bases). V was trimmed by 0 bases and J by 1 base, leaving 12 bases between them. Per the germline V gene, CDR1 is LGHNA and CDR2 is YNFKEQ. The CDR3 is 16 residues long.

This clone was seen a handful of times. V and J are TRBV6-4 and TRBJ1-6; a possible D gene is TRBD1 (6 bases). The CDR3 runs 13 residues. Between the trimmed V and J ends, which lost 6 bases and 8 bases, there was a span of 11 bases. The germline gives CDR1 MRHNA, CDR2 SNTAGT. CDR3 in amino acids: CASSQYRDSPLHF. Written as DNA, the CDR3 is TGTGCCAGCAGCCAGTACAGGGATTCACCCCTCCACTTT.

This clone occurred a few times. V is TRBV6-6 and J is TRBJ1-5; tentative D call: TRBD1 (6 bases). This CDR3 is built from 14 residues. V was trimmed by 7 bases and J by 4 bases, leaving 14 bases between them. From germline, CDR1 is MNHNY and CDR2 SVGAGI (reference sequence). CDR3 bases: TGTGCCAGCACCGCCCGAAGGGGGAATCAGCCCCAGCATTTT. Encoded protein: CASTARRGNQPQHF.

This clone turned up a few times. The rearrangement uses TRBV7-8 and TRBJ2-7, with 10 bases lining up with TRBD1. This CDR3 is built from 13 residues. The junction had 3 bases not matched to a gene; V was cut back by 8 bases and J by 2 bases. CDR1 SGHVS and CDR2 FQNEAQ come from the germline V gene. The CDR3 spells CASSDRGTYEQYV. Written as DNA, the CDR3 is TGTGCCAGCTCGGACAGGGGGACCTACGAGCAGTACGTC.

The CDR3 DNA sequence: TGTGCCAGTAGTAAATGGGACAGGGGCTCTGGGGCCAACGTCCTGACTTTC. The encoded protein is CASSKWDRGSGANVLTF. This rearrangement joins TRBV19 to TRBJ2-6; 10 nucleotides line up with TRBD1. The CDR3 consists of 17 residues. V lost 4 bases to trimming and J lost 0 bases; unmatched junction nucleotides: 3. CDR1 is LNHDA and CDR2 is SQIVND in the germline V gene (reference sequence).

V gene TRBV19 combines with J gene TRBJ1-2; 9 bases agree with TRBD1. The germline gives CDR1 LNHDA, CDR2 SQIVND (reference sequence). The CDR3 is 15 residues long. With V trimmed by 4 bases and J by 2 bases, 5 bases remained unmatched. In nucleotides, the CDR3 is TGTGCCAGTAGTAGGCCGGGACAGGGCAACTATGGCTACACCTTC. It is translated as CASSRPGQGNYGYTF.

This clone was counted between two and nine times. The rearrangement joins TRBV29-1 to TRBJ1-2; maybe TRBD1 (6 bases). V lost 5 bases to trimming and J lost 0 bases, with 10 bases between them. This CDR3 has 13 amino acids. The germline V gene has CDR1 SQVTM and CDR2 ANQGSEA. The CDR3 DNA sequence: TGCAGCGTTCGGACAGAATCTAACTATGGCTACACCTTC. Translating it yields CSVRTESNYGYTF.

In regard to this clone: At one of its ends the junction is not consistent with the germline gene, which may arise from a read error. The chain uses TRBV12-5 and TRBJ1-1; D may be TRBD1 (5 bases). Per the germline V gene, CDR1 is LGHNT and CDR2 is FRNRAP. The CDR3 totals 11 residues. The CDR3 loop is CASGLVQGADF. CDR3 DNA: TGTGCTAGTGGTTTGGTACAAGGGGCCGACTTT.

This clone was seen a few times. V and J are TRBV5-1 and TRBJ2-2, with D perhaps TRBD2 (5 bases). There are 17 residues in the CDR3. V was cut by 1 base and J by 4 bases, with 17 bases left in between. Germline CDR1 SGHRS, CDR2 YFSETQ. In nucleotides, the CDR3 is TGCGCCAGCAGCTTGCAACTAAGGAGGTCGGGCACCGGGGAGCTGTTTTTT. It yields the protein CASSLQLRRSGTGELFF. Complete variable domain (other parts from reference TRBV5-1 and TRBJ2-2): KAGVTQTPRYLIKTRGQQVTLSCSPISGHRSVSWYQQTPGQGLQFLFEYFSETQRNKGNFPGRFSGRQFSNSRSEMNVSTLELGDSALYLCASSLQLRRSGTGELFFGEGSRLTVL.

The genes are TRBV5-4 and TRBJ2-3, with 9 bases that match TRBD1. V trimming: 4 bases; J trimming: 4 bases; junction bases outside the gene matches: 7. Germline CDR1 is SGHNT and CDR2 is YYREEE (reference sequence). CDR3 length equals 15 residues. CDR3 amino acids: CASSPGTGLPDTQYF. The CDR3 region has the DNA TGTGCCAGCAGCCCCGGGACAGGGCTCCCAGATACGCAGTATTTT.

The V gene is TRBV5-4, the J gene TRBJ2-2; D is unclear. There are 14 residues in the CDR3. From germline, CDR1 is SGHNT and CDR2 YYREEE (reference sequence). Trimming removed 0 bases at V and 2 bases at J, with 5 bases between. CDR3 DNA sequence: TGTGCCAGCAGCTTGGCCGTAAACACCGGGGAGCTGTTTTTT. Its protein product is CASSLAVNTGELFF.

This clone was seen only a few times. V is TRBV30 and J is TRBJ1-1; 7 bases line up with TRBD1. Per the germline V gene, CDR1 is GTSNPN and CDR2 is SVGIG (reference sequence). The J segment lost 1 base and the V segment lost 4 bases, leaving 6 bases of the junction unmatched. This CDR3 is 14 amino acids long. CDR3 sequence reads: CAWTPWTGNTEAFF. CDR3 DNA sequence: TGTGCCTGGACACCTTGGACAGGGAACACTGAAGCTTTCTTT.

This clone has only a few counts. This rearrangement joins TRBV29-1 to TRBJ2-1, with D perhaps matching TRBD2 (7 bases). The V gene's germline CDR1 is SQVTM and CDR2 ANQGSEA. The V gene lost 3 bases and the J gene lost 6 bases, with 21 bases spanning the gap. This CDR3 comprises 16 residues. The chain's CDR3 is CSVEEFMAGEGNEQFF. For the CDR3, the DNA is TGCAGCGTTGAGGAGTTTATGGCAGGGGAGGGCAATGAGCAGTTCTTC.

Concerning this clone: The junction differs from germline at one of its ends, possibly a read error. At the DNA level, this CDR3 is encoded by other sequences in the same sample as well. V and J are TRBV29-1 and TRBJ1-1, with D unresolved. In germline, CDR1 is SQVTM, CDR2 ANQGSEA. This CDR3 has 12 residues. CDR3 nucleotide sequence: TGTAGCGTTGGCAGAACGAACACTGAAGCTTTCTTT. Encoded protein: CSVGRTNTEAFF.

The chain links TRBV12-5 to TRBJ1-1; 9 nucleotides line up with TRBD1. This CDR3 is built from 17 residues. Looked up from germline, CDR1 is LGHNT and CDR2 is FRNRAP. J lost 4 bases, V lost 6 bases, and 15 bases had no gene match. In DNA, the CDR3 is TGTGCTAGTGGAGTGAGCACCCAGACAGGGGGTGTCACTGAAGCTTTCTTT. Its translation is CASGVSTQTGGVTEAFF.

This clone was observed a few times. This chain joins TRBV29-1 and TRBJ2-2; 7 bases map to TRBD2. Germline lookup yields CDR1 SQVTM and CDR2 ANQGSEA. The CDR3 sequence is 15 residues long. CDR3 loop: CSARTVGGYTGELFF. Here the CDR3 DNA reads TGCTCAGCGCGGACTGTCGGGGGGTACACCGGGGAGCTGTTTTTT.

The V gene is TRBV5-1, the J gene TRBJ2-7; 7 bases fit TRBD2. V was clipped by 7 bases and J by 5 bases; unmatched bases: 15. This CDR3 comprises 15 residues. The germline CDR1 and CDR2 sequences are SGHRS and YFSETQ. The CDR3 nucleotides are TGCGCCAGCGCCTTGCTGGGCGGGGGACTTCACGAGCAGTACTTC. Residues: CASALLGGGLHEQYF. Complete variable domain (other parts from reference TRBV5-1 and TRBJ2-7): KAGVTQTPRYLIKTRGQQVTLSCSPISGHRSVSWYQQTPGQGLQFLFEYFSETQRNKGNFPGRFSGRQFSNSRSEMNVSTLELGDSALYLCASALLGGGLHEQYFGPGTRLTVT.

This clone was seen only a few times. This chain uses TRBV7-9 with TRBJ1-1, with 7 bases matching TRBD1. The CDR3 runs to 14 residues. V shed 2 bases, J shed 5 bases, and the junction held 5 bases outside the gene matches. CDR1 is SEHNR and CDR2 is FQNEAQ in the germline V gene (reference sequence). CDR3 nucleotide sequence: TGTGCCAGCAGCTTAAACAGGGGTGGGACTGAAGCTTTCTTT. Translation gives CASSLNRGGTEAFF.

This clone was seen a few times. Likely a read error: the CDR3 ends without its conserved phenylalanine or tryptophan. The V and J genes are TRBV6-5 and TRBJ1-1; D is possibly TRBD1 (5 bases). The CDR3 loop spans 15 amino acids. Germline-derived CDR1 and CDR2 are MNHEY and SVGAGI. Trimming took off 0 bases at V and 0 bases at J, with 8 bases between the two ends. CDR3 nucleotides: TGTGCCAGCAGTTACTCGGTAGGGGTGAACACTGAAGCTTTCGTT. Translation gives CASSYSVGVNTEAFV.

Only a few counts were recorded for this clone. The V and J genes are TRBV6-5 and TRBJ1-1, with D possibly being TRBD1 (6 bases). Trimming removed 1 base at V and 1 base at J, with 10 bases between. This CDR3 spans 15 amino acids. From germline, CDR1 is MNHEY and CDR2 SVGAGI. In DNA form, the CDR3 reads TGTGCCAGCAGTTACTTTAGGACAGAGAACACTGAAGCTTTCTTT. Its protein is CASSYFRTENTEAFF.